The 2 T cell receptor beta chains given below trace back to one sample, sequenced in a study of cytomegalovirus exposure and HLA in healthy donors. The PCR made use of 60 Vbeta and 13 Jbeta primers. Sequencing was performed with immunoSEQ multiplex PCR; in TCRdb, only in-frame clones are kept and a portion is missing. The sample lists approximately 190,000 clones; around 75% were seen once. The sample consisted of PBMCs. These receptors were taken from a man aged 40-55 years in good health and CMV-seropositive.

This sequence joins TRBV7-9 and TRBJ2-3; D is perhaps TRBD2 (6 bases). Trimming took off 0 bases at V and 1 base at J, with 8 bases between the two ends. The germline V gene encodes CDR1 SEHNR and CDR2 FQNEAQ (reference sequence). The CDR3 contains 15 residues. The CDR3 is CASSLAGGRTDTQYF. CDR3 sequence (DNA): TGTGCCAGCAGCTTAGCGGGGGGACGCACAGATACGCAGTATTTT.

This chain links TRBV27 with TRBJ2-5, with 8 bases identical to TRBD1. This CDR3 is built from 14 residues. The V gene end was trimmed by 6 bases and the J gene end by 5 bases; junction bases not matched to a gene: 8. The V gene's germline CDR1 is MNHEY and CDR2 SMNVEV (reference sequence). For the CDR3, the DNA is TGTGCCAGCAGGCGACAGGGGTTTTGGGAGACCCAGTACTTC. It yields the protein CASRRQGFWETQYF.